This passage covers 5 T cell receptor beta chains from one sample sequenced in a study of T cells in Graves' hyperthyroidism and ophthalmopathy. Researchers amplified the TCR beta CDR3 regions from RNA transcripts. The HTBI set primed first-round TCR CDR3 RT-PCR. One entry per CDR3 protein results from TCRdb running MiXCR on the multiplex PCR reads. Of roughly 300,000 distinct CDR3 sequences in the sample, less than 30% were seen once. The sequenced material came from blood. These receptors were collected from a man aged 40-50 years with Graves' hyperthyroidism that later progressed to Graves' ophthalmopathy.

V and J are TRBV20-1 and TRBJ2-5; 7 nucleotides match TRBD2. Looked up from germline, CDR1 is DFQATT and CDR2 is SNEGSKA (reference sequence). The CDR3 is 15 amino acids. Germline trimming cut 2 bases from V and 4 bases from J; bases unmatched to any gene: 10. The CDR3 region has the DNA TGCAGTGCTAGACCCCCGGGCGGGAGAGGAGAGACCCAGTACTTC. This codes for CSARPPGGRGETQYF.

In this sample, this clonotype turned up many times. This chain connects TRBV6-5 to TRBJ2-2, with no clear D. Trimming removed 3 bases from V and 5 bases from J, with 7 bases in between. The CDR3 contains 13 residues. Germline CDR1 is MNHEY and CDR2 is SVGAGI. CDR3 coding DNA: TGTGCCAGCAGTTATGGATGGACCGGGGAGCTGTTTTTT. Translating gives CASSYGWTGELFF.

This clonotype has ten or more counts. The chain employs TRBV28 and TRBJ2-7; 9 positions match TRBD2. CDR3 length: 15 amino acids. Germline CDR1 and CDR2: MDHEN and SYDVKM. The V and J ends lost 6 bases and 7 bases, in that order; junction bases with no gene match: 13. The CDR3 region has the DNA TGTGCCAGCAGCTTGGTTAGCGGGAGTCCCTGGGAGCAGTACTTC. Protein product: CASSLVSGSPWEQYF.

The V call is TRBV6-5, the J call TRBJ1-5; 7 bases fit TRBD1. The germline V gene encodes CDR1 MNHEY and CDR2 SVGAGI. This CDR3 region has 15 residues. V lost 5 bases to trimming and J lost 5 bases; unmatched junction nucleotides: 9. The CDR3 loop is CASSNPQGMDQPQHF. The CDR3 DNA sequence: TGTGCCAGCAGTAACCCACAGGGGATGGATCAGCCCCAGCATTTT.

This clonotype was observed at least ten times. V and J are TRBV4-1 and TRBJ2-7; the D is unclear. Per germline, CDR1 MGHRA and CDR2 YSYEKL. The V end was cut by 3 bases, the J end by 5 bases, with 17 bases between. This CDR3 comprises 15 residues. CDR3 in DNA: TGCGCCAGCAGCCACGCGCCTATTGGGTTCCACGAGCAGTACTTC. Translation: CASSHAPIGFHEQYF.